This T cell receptor (beta chain) emerged from a study of cytomegalovirus exposure and HLA in healthy donors. Germline values: CDR1 SGHRS, CDR2 YFSETQ. The CDR3 sequence is 15 residues long. Deletions cut 5 bases from V and 1 base from J, with 15 bases between. Study-wide findings and caveats: A previous analysis found most TCR beta V segments productive roughly 87% or roughly 30% of the time.

With regard to this clone: Its matching antigen is unknown.

PCR was performed using 60 Vbeta and 13 Jbeta primers. Data came from immunoSEQ multiplex PCR; TCRdb stores just in-frame clones and leaves some out. The data include about 34,000 clones; the top ten clones carry 3.4%. The sample comprised PBMCs. The chain employs TRBV5-1 and TRBJ1-1; TRBD1 might be the D (6 bases). This receptor was taken from a middle-aged woman in good health and CMV-seropositive. The chain's CDR3 is CASSDGAGANTEAFF. DNA for the CDR3: TGCGCCAGCAGTGACGGGGCAGGGGCGAACACTGAAGCTTTCTTT.